The clone carrying this TCR beta chain was seen more than once but under ten times. This specimen comes from a study of beta chain features in type 1 diabetes. Since all of the isolated RNA was reverse transcribed, expressed TCRB transcripts were what got sequenced. The protocol was immunoSEQ multiplex PCR, while the TCRdb copy is restricted to in-frame clones and leaves out a portion. Of under 350,000 clones listed, approximately 8.1% are singletons. V was shortened by 3 bases and J by 7 bases, with 9 bases between the two germline ends. This CDR3 is 13 amino acids long. Germline-derived CDR1 and CDR2 are SGHTA and FQGNSA.

Sequenced input: central memory CD4+ T cells from blood. The sequence was obtained from a woman aged 18-29 years in good health. This sequence joins TRBV7-2 and TRBJ2-2; the D is unclear. Here the CDR3 reads CASSFSAIGELFF. Here the CDR3 DNA reads TGTGCCAGCAGCTTTTCCGCCATCGGGGAGCTGTTTTTT.